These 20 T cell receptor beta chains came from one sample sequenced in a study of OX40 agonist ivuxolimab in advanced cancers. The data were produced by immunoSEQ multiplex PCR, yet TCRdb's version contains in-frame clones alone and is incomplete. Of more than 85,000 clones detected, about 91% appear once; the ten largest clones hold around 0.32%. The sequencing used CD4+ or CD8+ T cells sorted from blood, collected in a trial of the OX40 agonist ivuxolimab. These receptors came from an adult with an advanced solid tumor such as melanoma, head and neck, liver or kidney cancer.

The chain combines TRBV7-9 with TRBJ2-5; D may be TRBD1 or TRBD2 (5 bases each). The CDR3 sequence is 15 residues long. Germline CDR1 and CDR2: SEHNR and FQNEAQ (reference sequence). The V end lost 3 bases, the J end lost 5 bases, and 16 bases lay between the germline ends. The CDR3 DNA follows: TGTGCCAGCAGCTTGTCTGGGGGAATCCTGGAGACCCAGTACTTC. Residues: CASSLSGGILETQYF. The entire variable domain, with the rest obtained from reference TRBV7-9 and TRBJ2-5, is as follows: DTGVSQNPRHKITKRGQNVTFRCDPISEHNRLYWYRQTLGQGPEFLTYFQNEAQLEKSRLLSDRFSAERPKGSFSTLEIQRTEQGDSAMYLCASSLSGGILETQYFGPGTRLLVL.

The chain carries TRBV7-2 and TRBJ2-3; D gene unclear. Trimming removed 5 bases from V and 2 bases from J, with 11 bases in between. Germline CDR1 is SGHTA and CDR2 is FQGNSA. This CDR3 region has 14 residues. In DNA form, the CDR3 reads TGTGCCAGCAGCCCCTTAGGTTCCACAGATACGCAGTATTTT. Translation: CASSPLGSTDTQYF.

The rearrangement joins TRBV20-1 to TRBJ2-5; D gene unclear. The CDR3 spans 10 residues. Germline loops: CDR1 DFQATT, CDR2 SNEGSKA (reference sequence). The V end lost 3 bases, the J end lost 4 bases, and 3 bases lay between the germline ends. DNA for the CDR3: TGCAGTGCTAGTATAGAGACCCAGTACTTC. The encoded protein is CSASIETQYF.

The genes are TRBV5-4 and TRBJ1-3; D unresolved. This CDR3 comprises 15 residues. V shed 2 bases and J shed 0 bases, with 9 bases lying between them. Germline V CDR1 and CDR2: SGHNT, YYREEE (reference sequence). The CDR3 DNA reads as TGTGCCAGCAGCTTAGACCCGAGCTCTGGAAACACCATATATTTT. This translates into CASSLDPSSGNTIYF.

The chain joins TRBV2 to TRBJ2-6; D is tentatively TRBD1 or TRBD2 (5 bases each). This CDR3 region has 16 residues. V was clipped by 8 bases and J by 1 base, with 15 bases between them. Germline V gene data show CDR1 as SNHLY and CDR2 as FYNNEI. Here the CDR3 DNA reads TGTGCCAGCGGGGGACCTTTTGGTTCTGGGGCCAACGTCCTGACTTTC. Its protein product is CASGGPFGSGANVLTF.

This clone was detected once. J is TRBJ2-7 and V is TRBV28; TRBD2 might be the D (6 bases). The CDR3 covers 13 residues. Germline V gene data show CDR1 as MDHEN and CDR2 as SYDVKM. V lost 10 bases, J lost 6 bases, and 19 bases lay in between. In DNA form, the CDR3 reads TGTGCCACCGCATGGGAGGTGAGCCGCGAGCAGTACTTC. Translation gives CATAWEVSREQYF.

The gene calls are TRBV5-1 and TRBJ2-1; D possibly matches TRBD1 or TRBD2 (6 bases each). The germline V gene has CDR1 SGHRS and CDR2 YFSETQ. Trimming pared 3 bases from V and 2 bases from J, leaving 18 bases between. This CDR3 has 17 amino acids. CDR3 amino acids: CASSSVGGRDTYNEQFF. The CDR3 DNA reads TGCGCCAGCAGCTCGGTTGGAGGGCGGGACACCTACAATGAGCAGTTCTTC.

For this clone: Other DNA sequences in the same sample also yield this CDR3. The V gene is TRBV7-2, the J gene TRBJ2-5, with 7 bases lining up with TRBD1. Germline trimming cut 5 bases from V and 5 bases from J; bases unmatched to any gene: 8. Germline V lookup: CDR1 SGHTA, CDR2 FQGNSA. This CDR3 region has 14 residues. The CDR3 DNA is TGTGCCAGCAGCCAAGATAGGGGGCGGGAGACCCAGTACTTC. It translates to CASSQDRGRETQYF.

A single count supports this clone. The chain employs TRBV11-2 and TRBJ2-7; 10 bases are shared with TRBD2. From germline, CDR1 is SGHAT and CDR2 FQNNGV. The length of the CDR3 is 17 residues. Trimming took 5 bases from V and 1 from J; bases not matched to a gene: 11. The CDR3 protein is CASSQVTSGPLSYEQYF. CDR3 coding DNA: TGTGCCAGCAGCCAAGTGACTAGCGGGCCGCTTTCCTACGAGCAGTACTTC.

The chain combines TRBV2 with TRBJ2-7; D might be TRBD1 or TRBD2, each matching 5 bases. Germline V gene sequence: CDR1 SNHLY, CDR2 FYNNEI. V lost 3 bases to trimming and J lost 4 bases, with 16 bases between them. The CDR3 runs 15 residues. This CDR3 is CASSDLGTARYEQYF. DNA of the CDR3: TGTGCCAGCAGTGATCTTGGGACGGCTAGGTACGAGCAGTACTTC.

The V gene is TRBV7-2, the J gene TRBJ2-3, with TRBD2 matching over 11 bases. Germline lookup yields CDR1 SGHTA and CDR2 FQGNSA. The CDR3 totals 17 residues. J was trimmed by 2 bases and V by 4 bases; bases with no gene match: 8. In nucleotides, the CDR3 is TGTGCCAGCAGCTCAGGGTATAGCGGGAGGGCCACAGATACGCAGTATTTT. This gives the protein CASSSGYSGRATDTQYF. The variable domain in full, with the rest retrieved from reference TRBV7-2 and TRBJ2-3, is GAGVSQSPSNKVTEKGKDVELRCDPISGHTALYWYRQSLGQGLEFLIYFQGNSAPDKSGLPSDRFSAERTGGSVSTLTIQRTQQEDSAVYLCASSSGYSGRATDTQYFGPGTRLTVL.

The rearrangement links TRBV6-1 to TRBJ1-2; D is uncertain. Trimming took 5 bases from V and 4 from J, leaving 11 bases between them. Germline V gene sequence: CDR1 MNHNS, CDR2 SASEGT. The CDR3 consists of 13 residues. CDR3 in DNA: TGTGCCAGCAGTTTCGACGGGTCCTATGGCTACACCTTC. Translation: CASSFDGSYGYTF.

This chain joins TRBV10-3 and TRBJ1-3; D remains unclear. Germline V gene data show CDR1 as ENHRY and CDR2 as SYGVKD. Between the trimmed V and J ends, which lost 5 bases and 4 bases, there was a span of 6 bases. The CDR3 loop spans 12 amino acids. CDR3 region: CAISFRGNTIYF. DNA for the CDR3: TGTGCCATCAGTTTCCGGGGAAACACCATATATTTT.

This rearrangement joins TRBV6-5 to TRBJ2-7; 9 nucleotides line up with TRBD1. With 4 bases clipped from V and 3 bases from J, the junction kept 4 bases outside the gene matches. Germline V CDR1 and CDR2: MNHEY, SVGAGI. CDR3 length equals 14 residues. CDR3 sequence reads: CASSSQTGGYEQYF. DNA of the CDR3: TGTGCCAGCAGTTCCCAGACAGGGGGCTACGAGCAGTACTTC.

CDR3 residues: CASSLERVEYF. The CDR3, as DNA: TGTGCCAGCAGCTTAGAGCGGGTAGAGTACTTC. The V gene is TRBV5-4, the J gene TRBJ2-7, with D tentatively TRBD2 (6 bases). Germline CDR1 is SGHNT and CDR2 is YYREEE (reference sequence). This CDR3 region has 11 residues. Trimming stripped 2 bases from V and 11 bases from J, with 11 bases between.

The CDR3 is CASSLQRGRGTDTQYF. The CDR3 DNA follows: TGCGCCAGCAGCTTGCAAAGGGGGCGCGGCACAGATACGCAGTATTTT. The chain uses TRBV5-1 and TRBJ2-3, with 7 bases matching TRBD1. Trimming took 1 base from V and 1 from J; bases not matched to a gene: 6. Germline V gives CDR1 SGHRS, CDR2 YFSETQ. The CDR3 loop spans 16 amino acids.

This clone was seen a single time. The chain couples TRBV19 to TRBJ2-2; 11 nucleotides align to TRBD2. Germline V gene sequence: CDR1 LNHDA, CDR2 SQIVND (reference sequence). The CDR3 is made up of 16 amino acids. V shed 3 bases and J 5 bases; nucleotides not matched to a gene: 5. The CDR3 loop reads CASSITSGSGTGELFF. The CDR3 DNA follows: TGTGCCAGTAGTATCACTAGCGGGAGTGGGACCGGGGAGCTGTTTTTT.

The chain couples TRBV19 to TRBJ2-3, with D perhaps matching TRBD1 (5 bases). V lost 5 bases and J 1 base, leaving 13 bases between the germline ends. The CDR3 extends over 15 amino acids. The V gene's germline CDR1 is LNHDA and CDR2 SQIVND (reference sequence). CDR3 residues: CASSPRTTGTDTQYF. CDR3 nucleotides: TGTGCCAGTAGTCCCAGAACGACAGGCACAGATACGCAGTATTTT.

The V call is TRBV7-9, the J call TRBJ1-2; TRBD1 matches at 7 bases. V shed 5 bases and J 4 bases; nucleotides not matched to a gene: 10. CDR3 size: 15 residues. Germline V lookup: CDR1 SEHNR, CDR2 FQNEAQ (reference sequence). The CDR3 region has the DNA TGTGCCAGCAGCCCAGGGACAGTGGGGAGCTATGGCTACACCTTC. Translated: CASSPGTVGSYGYTF.

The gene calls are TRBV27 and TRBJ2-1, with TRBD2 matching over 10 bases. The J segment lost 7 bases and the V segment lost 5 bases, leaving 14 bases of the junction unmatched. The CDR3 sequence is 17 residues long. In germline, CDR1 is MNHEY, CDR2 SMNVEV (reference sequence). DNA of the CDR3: TGTGCCAGCAGTCTCTTCTCCGGGACTAGCGTCCTAAATGAGCAGTTCTTC. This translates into CASSLFSGTSVLNEQFF.